The clone carrying this TCR beta chain was observed a few times. The CDR3 runs to 18 residues. Deletions cut 1 base from V and 1 base from J, with 14 bases between. Germline V gene lookup returns CDR1 SGHVS and CDR2 FQNEAQ. These data come from a study of human T cells and chemical hapten exposure. Before extraction, the whole blood was not fractionated, and total RNA was taken from it. One entry per CDR3 protein, called by TCRdb with MiXCR from the 5' RACE reads. The sample has about 140,000 distinct CDR3 sequences, about 4% seen once. The chain employs TRBV7-8 and TRBJ2-6; D remains unclear. The receptor comes from a female donor in good health. The CDR3 DNA sequence: TGTGCCAGCAGCTTAGGCATTGCAGGTCCTTCTGGGGCCAACGTCCTGACTTTC. Residues: CASSLGIAGPSGANVLTF.